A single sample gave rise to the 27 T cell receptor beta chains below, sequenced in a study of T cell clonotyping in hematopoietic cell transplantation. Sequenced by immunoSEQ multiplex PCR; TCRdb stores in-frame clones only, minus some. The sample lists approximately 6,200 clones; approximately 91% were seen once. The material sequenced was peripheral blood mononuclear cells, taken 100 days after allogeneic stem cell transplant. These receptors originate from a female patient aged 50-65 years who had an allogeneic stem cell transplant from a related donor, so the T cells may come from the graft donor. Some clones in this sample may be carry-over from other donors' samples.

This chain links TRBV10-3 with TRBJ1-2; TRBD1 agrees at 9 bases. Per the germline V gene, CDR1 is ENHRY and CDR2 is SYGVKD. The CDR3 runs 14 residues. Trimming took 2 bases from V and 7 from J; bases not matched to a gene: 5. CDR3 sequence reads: CAISEGTGQGGYTF. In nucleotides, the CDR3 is TGTGCCATCAGTGAGGGGACAGGGCAGGGTGGCTACACCTTC.

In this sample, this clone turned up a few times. This CDR3 is CAWSAMTPNTEAFF. CDR3 nucleotide sequence: TGTGCCTGGAGTGCGATGACACCGAACACTGAAGCTTTCTTT. The J gene is TRBJ1-1, the V gene TRBV30; D remains ambiguous. V was trimmed by 1 base and J by 1 base, leaving 10 bases between them. Germline values: CDR1 GTSNPN, CDR2 SVGIG (reference sequence). The CDR3 is made up of 14 amino acids.

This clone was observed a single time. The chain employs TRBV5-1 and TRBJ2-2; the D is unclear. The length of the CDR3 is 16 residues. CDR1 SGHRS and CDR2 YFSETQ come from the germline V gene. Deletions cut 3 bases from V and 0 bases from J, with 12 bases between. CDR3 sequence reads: CASSSLGPTNTGELFF. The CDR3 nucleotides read TGCGCCAGCAGCTCCTTGGGTCCTACGAACACCGGGGAGCTGTTTTTT.

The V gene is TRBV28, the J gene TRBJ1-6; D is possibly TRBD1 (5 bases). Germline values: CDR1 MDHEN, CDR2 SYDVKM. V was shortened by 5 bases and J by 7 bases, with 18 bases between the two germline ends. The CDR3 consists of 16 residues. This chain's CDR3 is CASSHSGTGNNSPLHF. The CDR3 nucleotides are TGTGCCAGCAGTCATAGCGGAACAGGCAACAATTCACCCCTCCACTTT.

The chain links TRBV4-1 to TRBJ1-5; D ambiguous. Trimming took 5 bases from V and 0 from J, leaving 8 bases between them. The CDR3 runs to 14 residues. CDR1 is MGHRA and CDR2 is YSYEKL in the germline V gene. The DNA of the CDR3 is TGCGCCAGCAGCAGGCCAGATAGCAATCAGCCCCAGCATTTT. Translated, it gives CASSRPDSNQPQHF.

CDR3 in amino acids: CASSEPMNTEAFF. CDR3 bases: TGTGCCAGCAGCGAACCAATGAACACTGAAGCTTTCTTT. V is TRBV7-9 and J is TRBJ1-1; D remains unclear. V dropped 5 bases and J dropped 0 bases, with 7 bases sitting between them. The CDR3 consists of 13 residues. From germline, CDR1 is SEHNR and CDR2 FQNEAQ (reference sequence). The full variable domain, with the rest looked up from reference TRBV7-9 and TRBJ1-1, is DTGVSQNPRHKITKRGQNVTFRCDPISEHNRLYWYRQTLGQGPEFLTYFQNEAQLEKSRLLSDRFSAERPKGSFSTLEIQRTEQGDSAMYLCASSEPMNTEAFFGQGTRLTVV.

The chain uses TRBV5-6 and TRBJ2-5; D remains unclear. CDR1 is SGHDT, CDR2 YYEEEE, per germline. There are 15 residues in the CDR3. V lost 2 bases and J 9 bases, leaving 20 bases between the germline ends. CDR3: CASSFGPRGEGSQYF. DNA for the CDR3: TGTGCCAGCAGCTTTGGGCCTCGCGGTGAAGGTTCCCAGTACTTC.

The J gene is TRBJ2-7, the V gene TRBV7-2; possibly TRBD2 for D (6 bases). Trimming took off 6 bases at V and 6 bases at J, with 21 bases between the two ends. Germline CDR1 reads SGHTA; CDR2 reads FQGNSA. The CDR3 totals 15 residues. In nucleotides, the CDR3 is TGTGCCAGCAGTTATAGTGCGGGGCAAGCACTCGAGCAGTACTTC. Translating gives CASSYSAGQALEQYF. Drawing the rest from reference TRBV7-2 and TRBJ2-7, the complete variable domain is GAGVSQSPSNKVTEKGKDVELRCDPISGHTALYWYRQSLGQGLEFLIYFQGNSAPDKSGLPSDRFSAERTGGSVSTLTIQRTQQEDSAVYLCASSYSAGQALEQYFGPGTRLTVT.

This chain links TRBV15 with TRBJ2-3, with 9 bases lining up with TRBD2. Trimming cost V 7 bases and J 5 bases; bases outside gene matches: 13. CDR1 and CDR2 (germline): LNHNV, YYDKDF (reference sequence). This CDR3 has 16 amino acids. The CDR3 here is CATKSSGGVRKDTQYF. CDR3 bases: TGTGCCACCAAAAGTAGCGGGGGAGTTCGGAAAGATACGCAGTATTTT.

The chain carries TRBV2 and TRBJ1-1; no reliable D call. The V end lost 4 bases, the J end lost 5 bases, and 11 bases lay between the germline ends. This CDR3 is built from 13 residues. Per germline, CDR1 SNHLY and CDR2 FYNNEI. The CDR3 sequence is CASSVGSATEAFF. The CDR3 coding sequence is TGTGCCAGCAGTGTAGGGAGTGCTACTGAAGCTTTCTTT. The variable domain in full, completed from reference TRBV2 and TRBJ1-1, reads EPEVTQTPSHQVTQMGQEVILRCVPISNHLYFYWYRQILGQKVEFLVSFYNNEISEKSEIFDDQFSVERPDGSNFTLKIRSTKLEDSAMYFCASSVGSATEAFFGQGTRLTVV.

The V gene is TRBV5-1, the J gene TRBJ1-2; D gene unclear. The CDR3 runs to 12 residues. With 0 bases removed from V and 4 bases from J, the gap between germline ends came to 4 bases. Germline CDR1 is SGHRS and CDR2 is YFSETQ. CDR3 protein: CASSLGFYGYTF. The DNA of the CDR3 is TGCGCCAGCAGCTTGGGTTTCTATGGCTACACCTTC.

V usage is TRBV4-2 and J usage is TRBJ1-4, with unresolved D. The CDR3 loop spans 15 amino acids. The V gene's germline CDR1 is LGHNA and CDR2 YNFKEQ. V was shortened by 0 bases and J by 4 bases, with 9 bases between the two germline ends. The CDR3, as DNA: TGTGCCAGCAGCCAAGACGACACGCTTAATGAAAAACTGTTTTTT. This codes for CASSQDDTLNEKLFF.

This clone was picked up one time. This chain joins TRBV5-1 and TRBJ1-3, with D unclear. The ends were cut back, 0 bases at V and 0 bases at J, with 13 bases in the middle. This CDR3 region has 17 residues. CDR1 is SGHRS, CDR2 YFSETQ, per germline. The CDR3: CASSLGSGPSSGNTIYF. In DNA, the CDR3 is TGCGCCAGCAGCTTGGGGTCAGGTCCGAGCTCTGGAAACACCATATATTTT.

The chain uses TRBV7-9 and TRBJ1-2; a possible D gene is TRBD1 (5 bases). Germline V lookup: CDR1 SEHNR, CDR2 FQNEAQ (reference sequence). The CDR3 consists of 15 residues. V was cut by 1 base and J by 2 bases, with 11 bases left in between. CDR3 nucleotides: TGTGCCAGCAGCTTAGGGGGCAGGGCAAACTATGGCTACACCTTC. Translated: CASSLGGRANYGYTF.

CDR3 DNA: TGTGCCAGCAGCCCTAGAGGGCAGGGAGAACAGCCCCAGCATTTT. Translated: CASSPRGQGEQPQHF. The V gene is TRBV9, the J gene TRBJ1-5, with D possibly being TRBD1 (5 bases). The CDR3 covers 15 residues. Germline loops: CDR1 SGDLS, CDR2 YYNGEE. V was trimmed by 4 bases and J by 7 bases, leaving 18 bases between them.

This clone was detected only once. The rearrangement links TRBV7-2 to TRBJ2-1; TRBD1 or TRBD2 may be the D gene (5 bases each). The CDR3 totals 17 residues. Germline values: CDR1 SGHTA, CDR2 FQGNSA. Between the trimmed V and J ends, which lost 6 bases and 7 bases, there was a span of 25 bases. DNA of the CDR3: TGTGCCAGCAGGGGAACCGGGACCCTCTCGAGAGTGAATGAGCAGTTCTTC. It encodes CASRGTGTLSRVNEQFF.

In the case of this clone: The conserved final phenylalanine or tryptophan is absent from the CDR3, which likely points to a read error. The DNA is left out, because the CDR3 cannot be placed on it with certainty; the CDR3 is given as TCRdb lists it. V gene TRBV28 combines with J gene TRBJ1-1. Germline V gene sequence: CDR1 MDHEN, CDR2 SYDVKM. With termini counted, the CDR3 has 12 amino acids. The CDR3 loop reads CASSSWVRGRAL.

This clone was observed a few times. The DNA for the CDR3 is TGTGCCAGCAGCCCAAGGTCGGAAACTGAAGCTTTCTTT. The encoded protein is CASSPRSETEAFF. This sequence joins TRBV11-2 and TRBJ1-1; D unresolved. Germline-derived CDR1 and CDR2 are SGHAT and FQNNGV. The V gene lost 5 bases and the J gene lost 5 bases, with 12 bases spanning the gap. This CDR3 comprises 13 residues.

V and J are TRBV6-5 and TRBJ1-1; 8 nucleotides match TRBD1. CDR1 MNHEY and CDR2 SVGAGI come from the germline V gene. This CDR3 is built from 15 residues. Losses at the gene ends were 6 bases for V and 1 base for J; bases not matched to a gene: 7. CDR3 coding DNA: TGTGCCAGCAGAAAGAGACAGGGGTCGAACACTGAAGCTTTCTTT. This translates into CASRKRQGSNTEAFF.

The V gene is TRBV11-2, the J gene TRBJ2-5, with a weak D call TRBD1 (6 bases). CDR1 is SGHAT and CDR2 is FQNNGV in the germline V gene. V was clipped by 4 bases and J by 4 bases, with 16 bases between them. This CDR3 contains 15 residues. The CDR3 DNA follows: TGTGCCAGCAGCTCCCAGCAGGGGAGAATAGAGACCCAGTACTTC. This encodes CASSSQQGRIETQYF.

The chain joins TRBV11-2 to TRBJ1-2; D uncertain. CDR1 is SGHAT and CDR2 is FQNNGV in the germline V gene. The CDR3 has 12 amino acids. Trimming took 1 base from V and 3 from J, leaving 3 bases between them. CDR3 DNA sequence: TGTGCCAGCAGCTTAGGCTACTATGGCTACACCTTC. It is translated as CASSLGYYGYTF.

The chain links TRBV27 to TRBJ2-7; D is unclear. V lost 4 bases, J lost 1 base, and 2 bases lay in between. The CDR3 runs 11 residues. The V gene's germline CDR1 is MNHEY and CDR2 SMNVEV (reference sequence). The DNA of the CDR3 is TGTGCCAGCAGTTCATCCTACGAGCAGTACTTC. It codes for CASSSSYEQYF.

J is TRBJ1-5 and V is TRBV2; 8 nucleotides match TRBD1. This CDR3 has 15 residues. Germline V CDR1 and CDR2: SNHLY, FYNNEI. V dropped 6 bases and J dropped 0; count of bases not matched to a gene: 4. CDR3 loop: CASRDREYSNQPQHF. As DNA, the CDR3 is TGTGCCAGCAGGGACAGGGAATATAGCAATCAGCCCCAGCATTTT.

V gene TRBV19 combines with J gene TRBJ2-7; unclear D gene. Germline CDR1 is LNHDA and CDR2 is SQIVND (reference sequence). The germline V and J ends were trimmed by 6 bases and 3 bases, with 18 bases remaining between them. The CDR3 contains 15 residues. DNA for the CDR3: TGTGCCAGTAGCCCGACCAAACCCGGGTTCTACGAGCAGTACTTC. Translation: CASSPTKPGFYEQYF.

The CDR3 nucleotides are TGTGCCAGCAGCTTACAGGGGACTGAAGCTTTCTTT. Protein: CASSLQGTEAFF. The chain couples TRBV11-2 to TRBJ1-1; D possibly corresponds to TRBD1 (6 bases). The CDR3 runs to 12 residues. V lost 2 bases and J 5 bases, leaving 6 bases between the germline ends. Germline CDR1 SGHAT, CDR2 FQNNGV. Based on the CDR3 plus reference TRBV11-2 and TRBJ1-1, the full variable domain is EAGVAQSPRYKIIEKRQSVAFWCNPISGHATLYWYQQILGQGPKLLIQFQNNGVVDDSQLPKDRFSAERLKGVDSTLKIQPAKLEDSAVYLCASSLQGTEAFFGQGTRLTVV.

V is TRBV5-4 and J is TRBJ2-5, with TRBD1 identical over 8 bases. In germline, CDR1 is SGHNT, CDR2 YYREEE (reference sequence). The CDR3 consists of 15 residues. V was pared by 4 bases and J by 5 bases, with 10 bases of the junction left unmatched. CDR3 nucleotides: TGTGCCAGCAGCGCCCGACAGGGGAGGATGGAGACCCAGTACTTC. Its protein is CASSARQGRMETQYF.

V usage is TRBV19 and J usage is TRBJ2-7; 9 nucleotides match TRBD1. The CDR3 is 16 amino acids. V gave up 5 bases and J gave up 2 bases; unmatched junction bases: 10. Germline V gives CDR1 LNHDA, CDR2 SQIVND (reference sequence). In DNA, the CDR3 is TGTGCCAGTAGTTCCTCTGCCGGGACAGGGACCTACGAGCAGTACTTC. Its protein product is CASSSSAGTGTYEQYF.